This T cell receptor (beta chain) was retrieved from a study of patients and donors after allogeneic stem cell transplantation. One entry per CDR3 protein results from TCRdb running MiXCR on the RT-PCR reads. The table lists 200,000 to 250,000 distinct CDR3 sequences, approximately 14% of them singletons, with roughly 12% in the top ten. This CDR3 spans 16 amino acids. V lost 7 bases to trimming and J lost 1 base; unmatched junction nucleotides: 7. The chain employs TRBV12-3 or TRBV12-4 and TRBJ2-3; 11 bases are shared with TRBD2. The sample taken for sequencing was blood, either unsorted or a sorted T cell fraction (not recorded which). This TCR came from a human donor who was either an allogeneic HSCT recipient or a stem cell or donor lymphocyte infusion donor (not recorded which). It is not recorded whose cells these are; they may come from a transplant donor. The CDR3 reads CASKTLAGAGTDTQYF. The CDR3, as DNA: TGTGCCAGCAAGACACTAGCGGGAGCTGGCACAGATACGCAGTATTTT.